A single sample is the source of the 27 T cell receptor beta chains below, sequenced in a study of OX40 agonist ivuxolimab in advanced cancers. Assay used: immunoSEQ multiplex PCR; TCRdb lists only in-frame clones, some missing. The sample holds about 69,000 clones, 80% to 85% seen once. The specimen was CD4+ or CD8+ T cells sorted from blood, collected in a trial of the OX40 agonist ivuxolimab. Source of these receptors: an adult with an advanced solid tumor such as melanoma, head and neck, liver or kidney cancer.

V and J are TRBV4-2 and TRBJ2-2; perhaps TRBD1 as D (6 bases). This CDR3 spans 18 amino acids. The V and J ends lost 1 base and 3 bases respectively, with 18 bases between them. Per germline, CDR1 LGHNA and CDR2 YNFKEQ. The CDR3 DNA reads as TGTGCCAGCAGCCAAGTGGTCGGGAAAGGGGGACACACCGGGGAGCTGTTTTTT. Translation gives CASSQVVGKGGHTGELFF.

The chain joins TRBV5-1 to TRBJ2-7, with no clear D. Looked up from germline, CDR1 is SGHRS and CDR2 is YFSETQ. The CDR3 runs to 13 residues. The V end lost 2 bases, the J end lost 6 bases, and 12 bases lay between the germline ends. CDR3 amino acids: CASSFGGRREQYF. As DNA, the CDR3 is TGCGCCAGCAGCTTCGGTGGCCGGCGCGAGCAGTACTTC.

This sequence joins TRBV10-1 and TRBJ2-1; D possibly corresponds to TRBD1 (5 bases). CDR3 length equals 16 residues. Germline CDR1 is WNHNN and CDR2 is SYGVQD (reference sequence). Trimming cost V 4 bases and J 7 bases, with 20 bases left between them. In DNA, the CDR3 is TGCGCCAGCAGTGGAAGAACAGACAGCTACAGGAATGAGCAGTTCTTC. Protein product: CASSGRTDSYRNEQFF.

The CDR3 here is CASTVDQGPLYGYTF. DNA of the CDR3: TGTGCCAGCACAGTCGATCAGGGGCCCCTATATGGCTACACCTTC. The chain couples TRBV2 to TRBJ1-2; a weak D match, TRBD1 (6 bases). Germline V gene lookup returns CDR1 SNHLY and CDR2 FYNNEI. This CDR3 spans 15 amino acids. V lost 7 bases and J lost 5, with 20 bases in between.

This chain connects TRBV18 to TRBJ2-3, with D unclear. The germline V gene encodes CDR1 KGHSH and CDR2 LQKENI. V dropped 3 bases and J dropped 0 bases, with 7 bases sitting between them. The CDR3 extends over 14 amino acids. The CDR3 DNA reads TGTGCCAGCTCACCGGTCGGTAGCACAGATACGCAGTATTTT. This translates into CASSPVGSTDTQYF. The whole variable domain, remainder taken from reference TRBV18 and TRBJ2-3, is NAGVMQNPRHLVRRRGQEARLRCSPMKGHSHVYWYRQLPEEGLKFMVYLQKENIIDESGMPKERFSAEFPKEGPSILRIQQVVRGDSAAYFCASSPVGSTDTQYFGPGTRLTVL.

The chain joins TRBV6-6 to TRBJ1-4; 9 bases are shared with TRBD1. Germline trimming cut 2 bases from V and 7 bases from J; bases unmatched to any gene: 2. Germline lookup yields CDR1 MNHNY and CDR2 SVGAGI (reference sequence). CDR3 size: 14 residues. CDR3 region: CASSYGTGLEKLFF. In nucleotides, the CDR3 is TGTGCCAGCAGTTACGGGACAGGGCTTGAAAAACTGTTTTTT.

CDR3 bases: TGCAGCGTTGGTGGCAGGGTGGGAGATACGCAGTATTTT. It yields the protein CSVGGRVGDTQYF. The chain recombines TRBV29-1 with TRBJ2-3; the D gene is possibly TRBD1 (5 bases). Trimming removed 4 bases at V and 5 bases at J, with 13 bases between. This CDR3 is 13 amino acids long. Germline-derived CDR1 and CDR2 are SQVTM and ANQGSEA.

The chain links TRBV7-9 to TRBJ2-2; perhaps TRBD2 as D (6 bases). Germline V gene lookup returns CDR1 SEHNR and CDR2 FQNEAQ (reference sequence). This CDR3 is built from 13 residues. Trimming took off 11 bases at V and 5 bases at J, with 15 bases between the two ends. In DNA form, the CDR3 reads TGTGCCTCGGGACGGGAGAATACCGGGGAGCTGTTTTTT. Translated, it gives CASGRENTGELFF.

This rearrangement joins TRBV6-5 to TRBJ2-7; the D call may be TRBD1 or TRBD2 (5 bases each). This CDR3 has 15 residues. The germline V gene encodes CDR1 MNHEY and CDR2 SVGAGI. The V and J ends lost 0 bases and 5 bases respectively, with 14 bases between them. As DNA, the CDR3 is TGTGCCAGCAGTTACTCCTGGGACGGCCGAGACGAGCAGTACTTC. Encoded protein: CASSYSWDGRDEQYF.

The CDR3 DNA sequence: TGTGCCAGCAGCTTTACACCAACCTACGAGCAGTACTTC. This translates into CASSFTPTYEQYF. This chain connects TRBV5-6 to TRBJ2-7, with D hard to call. CDR3 length: 13 amino acids. Trimming pared 2 bases from V and 2 bases from J, leaving 8 bases between. From germline, CDR1 is SGHDT and CDR2 YYEEEE.

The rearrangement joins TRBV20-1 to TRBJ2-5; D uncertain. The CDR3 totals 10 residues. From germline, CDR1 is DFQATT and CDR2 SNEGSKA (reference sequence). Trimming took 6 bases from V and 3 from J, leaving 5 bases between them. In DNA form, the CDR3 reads TGCAGTGCCGAAGAAGAGACCCAGTACTTC. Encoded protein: CSAEEETQYF.

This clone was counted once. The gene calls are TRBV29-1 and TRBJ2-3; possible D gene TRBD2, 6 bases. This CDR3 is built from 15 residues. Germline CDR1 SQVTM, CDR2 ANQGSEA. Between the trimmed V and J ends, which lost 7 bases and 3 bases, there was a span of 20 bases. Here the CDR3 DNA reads TGCAGCGCGCCCGAGGGTGGAGGGGCAACAGATACGCAGTATTTT. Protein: CSAPEGGGATDTQYF.

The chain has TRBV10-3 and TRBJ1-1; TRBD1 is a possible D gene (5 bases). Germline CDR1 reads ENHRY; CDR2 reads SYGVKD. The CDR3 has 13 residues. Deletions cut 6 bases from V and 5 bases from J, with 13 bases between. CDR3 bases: TGTGCCATCAGCCCCCTCAGGGATACTGAAGCTTTCTTT. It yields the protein CAISPLRDTEAFF.

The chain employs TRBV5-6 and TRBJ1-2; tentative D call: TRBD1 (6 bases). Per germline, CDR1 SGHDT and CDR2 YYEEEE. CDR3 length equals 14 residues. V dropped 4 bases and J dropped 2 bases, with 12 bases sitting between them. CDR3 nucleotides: TGTGCCAGCAGCGGCAGGGGATTCAACTATGGCTACACCTTC. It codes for CASSGRGFNYGYTF.

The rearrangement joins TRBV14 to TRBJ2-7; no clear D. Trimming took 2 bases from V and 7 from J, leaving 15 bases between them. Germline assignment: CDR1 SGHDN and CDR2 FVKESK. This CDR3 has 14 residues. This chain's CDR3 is CASSQYAQREEQYF. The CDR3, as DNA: TGTGCCAGCAGCCAATACGCACAGAGAGAGGAGCAGTACTTC.

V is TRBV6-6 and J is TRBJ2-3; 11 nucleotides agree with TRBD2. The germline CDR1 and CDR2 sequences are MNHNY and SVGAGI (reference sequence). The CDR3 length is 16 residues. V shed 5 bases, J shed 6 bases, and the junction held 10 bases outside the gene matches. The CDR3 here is CASSPRASGGRDTQYF. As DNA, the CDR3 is TGTGCCAGCAGTCCCCGTGCTAGCGGGGGGAGGGATACGCAGTATTTT.

This CDR3 reads CASSGKANTGELFF. In DNA form, the CDR3 reads TGTGCCAGTAGTGGAAAGGCGAACACCGGGGAGCTGTTTTTT. V and J are TRBV19 and TRBJ2-2; D is unclear. Trimming pared 5 bases from V and 0 bases from J, leaving 7 bases between. This CDR3 spans 14 amino acids. Per the germline V gene, CDR1 is LNHDA and CDR2 is SQIVND (reference sequence).

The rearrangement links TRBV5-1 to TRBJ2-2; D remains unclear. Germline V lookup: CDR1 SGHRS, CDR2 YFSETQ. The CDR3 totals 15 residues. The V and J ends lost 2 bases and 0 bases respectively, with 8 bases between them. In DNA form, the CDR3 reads TGCGCCAGCAGCTTCGAGGTTACGAACACCGGGGAGCTGTTTTTT. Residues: CASSFEVTNTGELFF.

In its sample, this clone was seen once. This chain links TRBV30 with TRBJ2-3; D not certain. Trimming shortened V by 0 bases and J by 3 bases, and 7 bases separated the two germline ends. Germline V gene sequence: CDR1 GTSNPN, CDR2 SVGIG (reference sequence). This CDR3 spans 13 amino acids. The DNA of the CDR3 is TGTGCCTGGAGTGTAAAACGGACAGATACGCAGTATTTT. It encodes CAWSVKRTDTQYF.

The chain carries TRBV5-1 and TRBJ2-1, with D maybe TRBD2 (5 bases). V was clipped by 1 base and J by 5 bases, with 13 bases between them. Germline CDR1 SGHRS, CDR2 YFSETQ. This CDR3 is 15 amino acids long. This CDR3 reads CASSLIASSNNEQFF. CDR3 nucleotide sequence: TGCGCCAGCAGCTTGATAGCTAGCAGCAACAATGAGCAGTTCTTC. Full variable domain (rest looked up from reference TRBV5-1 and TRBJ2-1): KAGVTQTPRYLIKTRGQQVTLSCSPISGHRSVSWYQQTPGQGLQFLFEYFSETQRNKGNFPGRFSGRQFSNSRSEMNVSTLELGDSALYLCASSLIASSNNEQFFGPGTRLTVL.

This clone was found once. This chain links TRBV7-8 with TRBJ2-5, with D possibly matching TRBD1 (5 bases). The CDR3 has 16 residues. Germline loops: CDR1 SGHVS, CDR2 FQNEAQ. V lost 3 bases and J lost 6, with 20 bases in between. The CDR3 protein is CASSLFEQGAEQTQYF. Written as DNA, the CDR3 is TGTGCCAGCAGCTTGTTTGAGCAGGGCGCGGAGCAGACCCAGTACTTC.

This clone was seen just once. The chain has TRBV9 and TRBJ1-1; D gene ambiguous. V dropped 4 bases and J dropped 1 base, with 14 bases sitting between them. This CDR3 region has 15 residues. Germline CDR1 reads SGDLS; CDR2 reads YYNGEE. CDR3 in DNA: TGTGCCAGCAGCTCCGTCGGGCTCCGGAACACTGAAGCTTTCTTT. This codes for CASSSVGLRNTEAFF.

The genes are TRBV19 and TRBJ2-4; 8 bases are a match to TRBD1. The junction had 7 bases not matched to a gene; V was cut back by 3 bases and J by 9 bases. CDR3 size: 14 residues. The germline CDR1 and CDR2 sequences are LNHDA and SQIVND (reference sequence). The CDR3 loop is CASSIRTGSGIQYF. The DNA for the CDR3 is TGTGCCAGTAGTATCAGGACAGGGTCTGGCATTCAGTACTTC.

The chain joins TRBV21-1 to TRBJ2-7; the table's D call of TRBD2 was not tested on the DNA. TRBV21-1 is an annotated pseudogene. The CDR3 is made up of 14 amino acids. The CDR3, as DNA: TGTGCCAGTAAGACGGGACTAGACGTGTACGAGCAGTACTTC. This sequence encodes CASKTGLDVYEQYF.

The CDR3 nucleotides read TGTGCCAGTAGTATCCTTTCTCAGGGGGGGAAAGAGACCCAGTACTTC. Protein sequence: CASSILSQGGKETQYF. This chain joins TRBV19 and TRBJ2-5; D could derive from TRBD1 or TRBD2 (7 bases each). The CDR3 runs to 16 residues. Deletions cut 3 bases from V and 3 bases from J, with 17 bases between. Per the germline V gene, CDR1 is LNHDA and CDR2 is SQIVND (reference sequence).

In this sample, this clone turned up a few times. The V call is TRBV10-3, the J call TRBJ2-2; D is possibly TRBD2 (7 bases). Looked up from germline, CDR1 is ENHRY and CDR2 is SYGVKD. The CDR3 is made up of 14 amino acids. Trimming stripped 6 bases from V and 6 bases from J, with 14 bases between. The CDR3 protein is CAISFGGAPGELFF. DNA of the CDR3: TGTGCCATCAGCTTTGGGGGGGCTCCCGGGGAGCTGTTTTTT.

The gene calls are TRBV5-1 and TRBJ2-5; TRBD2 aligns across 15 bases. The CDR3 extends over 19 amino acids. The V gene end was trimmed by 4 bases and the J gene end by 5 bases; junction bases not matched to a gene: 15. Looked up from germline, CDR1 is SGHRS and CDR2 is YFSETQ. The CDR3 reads CASSQNPQGLAGGSETQYF. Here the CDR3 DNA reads TGCGCCAGCAGCCAAAATCCCCAGGGACTAGCGGGAGGATCGGAGACCCAGTACTTC.